These T cell receptor beta chains were read from a single sample in a study of cytomegalovirus exposure and HLA in healthy donors. Profiling relied on immunoSEQ multiplex PCR, and the TCRdb table lists in-frame clones only, not all of them. This repertoire shows about 180,000 clones, about 85% found once; its top ten account for around 1.4%. The sequencing input was PBMCs. These receptors were taken from a girl aged 10-17 years in good health and CMV-seropositive. Both conserved end residues are part of each CDR3. Fields, in order: CDR3 protein, CDR3 DNA, D gene, J gene, clone size, V gene. The D gene is left open where the match is weak. Clone size is not always given. Where it is, it says once, few, many or a class for expanded clones.

CDR3 protein: CASSFAGVPQETQYF
CDR3 DNA: TGTGCCAGCAGCTTCGCAGGGGTACCCCAAGAGACCCAGTACTTC
D gene: .
J gene: TRBJ2-5
clone size: .
V gene: TRBV7-2

CDR3 protein: CASSPRDGGTEAFF
CDR3 DNA: TGCGCCAGCAGCCCCAGGGATGGTGGCACTGAAGCTTTCTTT
D gene: .
J gene: TRBJ1-1
clone size: .
V gene: TRBV5-1

CDR3 protein: CASSQDPQDRAYGYTF
CDR3 DNA: TGTGCCAGCAGCCAAGACCCCCAGGACAGGGCCTATGGCTACACCTTC
D gene: TRBD1
J gene: TRBJ1-2
clone size: .
V gene: TRBV14

CDR3 protein: CASSLVGLGISYEQYF
CDR3 DNA: TGTGCCAGCAGCTTGGTAGGGCTCGGGATTTCCTACGAGCAGTACTTC
D gene: .
J gene: TRBJ2-7
clone size: .
V gene: TRBV5-6

CDR3 protein: CASRDRGMNTEAFF
CDR3 DNA: TGTGCCAGCAGGGACAGGGGGATGAACACTGAAGCTTTCTTT
D gene: TRBD1
J gene: TRBJ1-1
clone size: .
V gene: TRBV2

CDR3 protein: CAISEGSGGPETQYF
CDR3 DNA: TGTGCCATCAGTGAGGGTTCGGGAGGGCCAGAGACCCAGTACTTC
D gene: TRBD2
J gene: TRBJ2-5
clone size: .
V gene: TRBV10-3

CDR3 protein: CASSQQGYNTEAFF
CDR3 DNA: TGTGCCAGCTCACAACAGGGGTACAACACTGAAGCTTTCTTT
D gene: TRBD1
J gene: TRBJ1-1
clone size: .
V gene: TRBV18

CDR3 protein: CAGTSGTGGETQYF
CDR3 DNA: TGTGCCGGGACTAGCGGGACGGGTGGAGAGACCCAGTACTTC
D gene: TRBD2
J gene: TRBJ2-5
clone size: .
V gene: TRBV2

CDR3 protein: CASSRLENTEAFF
CDR3 DNA: TGTGCCAGTAGTCGGCTAGAGAACACTGAAGCTTTCTTT
D gene: .
J gene: TRBJ1-1
clone size: .
V gene: TRBV19

CDR3 protein: CASSEGYRGNTEAFF
CDR3 DNA: TGTGCCAGCAGTGAAGGTTACAGGGGGAACACTGAAGCTTTCTTT
D gene: TRBD1
J gene: TRBJ1-1
clone size: .
V gene: TRBV25-1

CDR3 protein: CASSSTGPISINEQFF
CDR3 DNA: TGTGCCAGCAGTTCGACAGGGCCGATTTCTATCAATGAGCAGTTCTTC
D gene: TRBD1
J gene: TRBJ2-1
clone size: .
V gene: TRBV27

CDR3 protein: CASGTDTNEKLFF
CDR3 DNA: TGTGCCAGCGGGACAGACACTAATGAAAAACTGTTTTTT
D gene: TRBD1
J gene: TRBJ1-4
clone size: .
V gene: TRBV13

CDR3 protein: CASSADGWIEQYF
CDR3 DNA: TGTGCCAGCAGCGCCGACGGGTGGATCGAGCAGTACTTC
D gene: .
J gene: TRBJ2-7
clone size: once
V gene: TRBV7-9

CDR3 protein: CASSLRGGDNEQFF
CDR3 DNA: TGTGCTAGCAGCTTACGAGGGGGGGACAATGAGCAGTTCTTC
D gene: .
J gene: TRBJ2-1
clone size: .
V gene: TRBV7-7

CDR3 protein: CASSSGRLAGGNEQFF
CDR3 DNA: TGTGCCAGCAGTTCAGGGAGGCTAGCGGGGGGTAATGAGCAGTTCTTC
D gene: TRBD2
J gene: TRBJ2-1
clone size: .
V gene: TRBV27

CDR3 protein: CASSLAPYNEQFF
CDR3 DNA: TGTGCCAGCAGTTTAGCGCCTTACAATGAGCAGTTCTTC
D gene: .
J gene: TRBJ2-1
clone size: .
V gene: TRBV27

CDR3 protein: CASSVGGNSGNTIYF
CDR3 DNA: TGTGCCAGCAGCGTAGGAGGGAACTCTGGAAACACCATATATTTT
D gene: .
J gene: TRBJ1-3
clone size: few
V gene: TRBV9

CDR3 protein: CATGEREASYEQYF
CDR3 DNA: TGTGCCACCGGGGAGCGGGAGGCCTCCTACGAGCAGTACTTC
D gene: TRBD2
J gene: TRBJ2-7
clone size: few
V gene: TRBV10-3

CDR3 protein: CASSLALAGAGGTQYF
CDR3 DNA: TGTGCTAGCAGCTTAGCGCTGGCGGGAGCGGGAGGGACCCAGTACTTC
D gene: TRBD2
J gene: TRBJ2-5
clone size: .
V gene: TRBV7-7

CDR3 protein: CASALTSGYEQYF
CDR3 DNA: TGTGCCAGCGCCTTGACTAGCGGCTACGAGCAGTACTTC
D gene: TRBD2
J gene: TRBJ2-7
clone size: .
V gene: TRBV27

CDR3 protein: CATSRAARGTGELFF
CDR3 DNA: TGTGCCACCAGCAGAGCAGCCAGGGGAACCGGGGAGCTGTTTTTT
D gene: .
J gene: TRBJ2-2
clone size: .
V gene: TRBV15

CDR3 protein: CASSFIRHSSYNEQFF
CDR3 DNA: TGTGCCAGCAGTTTTATCCGACATTCTTCCTACAATGAGCAGTTCTTC
D gene: .
J gene: TRBJ2-1
clone size: .
V gene: TRBV7-9

CDR3 protein: CASNTDRGEQYF
CDR3 DNA: TGTGCCAGCAACACTGACAGGGGGGAGCAGTACTTC
D gene: TRBD1
J gene: TRBJ2-7
clone size: once
V gene: TRBV27

CDR3 protein: CASSKVSSGDQPQHF
CDR3 DNA: TGTGCCAGTAGTAAGGTTTCGTCGGGGGACCAGCCCCAGCATTTT
D gene: .
J gene: TRBJ1-5
clone size: .
V gene: TRBV19

CDR3 protein: CASSAGGGGGRPQHF
CDR3 DNA: TGTGCCAGCAGCGCAGGCGGGGGGGGCGGAAGGCCCCAGCATTTT
D gene: .
J gene: TRBJ1-5
clone size: .
V gene: TRBV6-5

CDR3 protein: CASSPGDSTSQPQHF
CDR3 DNA: TGTGCCAGCAGCCCAGGGGACAGCACCTCGCAGCCCCAGCATTTT
D gene: TRBD1
J gene: TRBJ1-5
clone size: .
V gene: TRBV7-9

CDR3 protein: CASSLRQGLDEQYF
CDR3 DNA: TGTGCCAGCAGCTTAAGACAGGGATTGGACGAGCAGTACTTC
D gene: TRBD1
J gene: TRBJ2-7
clone size: .
V gene: TRBV7-6

CDR3 protein: CASSSTQRNYGYTF
CDR3 DNA: TGTGCCAGCAGCTCGACTCAGAGGAACTATGGCTACACCTTC
D gene: .
J gene: TRBJ1-2
clone size: .
V gene: TRBV7-9

CDR3 protein: CSVAATGDSDGYTF
CDR3 DNA: TGCAGCGTTGCTGCCACAGGGGATTCGGATGGCTACACCTTC
D gene: TRBD1
J gene: TRBJ1-2
clone size: .
V gene: TRBV29-1

CDR3 protein: CASSSYLWGAYNSPLHF
CDR3 DNA: TGCGCCAGCAGCTCATATTTATGGGGAGCATATAATTCACCCCTCCACTTT
D gene: .
J gene: TRBJ1-6
clone size: .
V gene: TRBV5-1

CDR3 protein: CASSPLVRTTNEKLFF
CDR3 DNA: TGTGCCAGCTCACCTTTAGTTAGAACAACTAATGAAAAACTGTTTTTT
D gene: .
J gene: TRBJ1-4
clone size: .
V gene: TRBV18

CDR3 protein: CASSQDFSQGVNSPLHF
CDR3 DNA: TGCGCCAGCAGCCAAGATTTCTCGCAGGGTGTGAATTCACCCCTCCACTTT
D gene: .
J gene: TRBJ1-6
clone size: once
V gene: TRBV4-1

CDR3 protein: CASGLYLRAPGPYNEQFF
CDR3 DNA: TGTGCTAGTGGTTTGTACTTGAGGGCTCCCGGTCCCTACAATGAGCAGTTCTTC
D gene: .
J gene: TRBJ2-1
clone size: .
V gene: TRBV12-5

CDR3 protein: CASSFLAGTYEQYF
CDR3 DNA: TGTGCCAGCAGCTTCCTAGCGGGAACTTACGAGCAGTACTTC
D gene: TRBD2
J gene: TRBJ2-7
clone size: .
V gene: TRBV7-6

CDR3 protein: CASYRGHTEAFF
CDR3 DNA: TGTGCCAGTTACAGGGGACACACTGAAGCTTTCTTT
D gene: TRBD1
J gene: TRBJ1-1
clone size: .
V gene: TRBV19

CDR3 protein: CASSHAPLTGDTEAFF
CDR3 DNA: TGCGCCAGCAGCCACGCACCCCTTACAGGAGACACTGAAGCTTTCTTT
D gene: .
J gene: TRBJ1-1
clone size: .
V gene: TRBV4-1

CDR3 protein: CASSPGLAGANEQFF
CDR3 DNA: TGTGCCAGCAGCCCAGGGCTAGCGGGAGCCAATGAGCAGTTCTTC
D gene: TRBD2
J gene: TRBJ2-1
clone size: .
V gene: TRBV7-7

CDR3 protein: CASSIESRADPVQHF
CDR3 DNA: TGTGCCAGTAGTATAGAGTCGAGGGCCGACCCTGTCCAGCATTTT
D gene: .
J gene: TRBJ1-5
clone size: .
V gene: TRBV19

CDR3 protein: CASSDRVRNTGELFF
CDR3 DNA: TGCGCCAGCAGCGACAGGGTACGGAACACCGGGGAGCTGTTTTTT
D gene: TRBD1
J gene: TRBJ2-2
clone size: .
V gene: TRBV5-1

CDR3 protein: CASSLSGEDTQYF
CDR3 DNA: TGTGCCAGCAGTTTATCTGGGGAGGATACGCAGTATTTT
D gene: .
J gene: TRBJ2-3
clone size: once
V gene: TRBV27

CDR3 protein: CASSFFTERNEQYF
CDR3 DNA: TGTGCCAGCAGCTTTTTCACGGAGCGGAACGAGCAGTACTTC
D gene: .
J gene: TRBJ2-7
clone size: .
V gene: TRBV5-6

CDR3 protein: CASSPVRLNTEAFF
CDR3 DNA: TGCGCCAGCAGCCCGGTGAGGCTGAACACTGAAGCTTTCTTT
D gene: .
J gene: TRBJ1-1
clone size: .
V gene: TRBV10-1

CDR3 protein: CASSYLDRKVGYTF
CDR3 DNA: TGTGCCAGCAGTTATCTGGACAGGAAGGTTGGCTACACCTTC
D gene: TRBD1
J gene: TRBJ1-2
clone size: .
V gene: TRBV6-5

CDR3 protein: CASLTGNTEAFF
CDR3 DNA: TGTGCCAGCCTCACGGGGAACACTGAAGCTTTCTTT
D gene: .
J gene: TRBJ1-1
clone size: .
V gene: TRBV18

CDR3 protein: CSVGGTGLAPPTSEQYF
CDR3 DNA: TGCAGCGTTGGGGGCACCGGACTAGCACCCCCTACTTCCGAGCAGTACTTC
D gene: TRBD2
J gene: TRBJ2-7
clone size: .
V gene: TRBV29-1

CDR3 protein: CASSGALDQNTEAFF
CDR3 DNA: TGTGCCAGCAGTGGCGCTTTAGATCAGAACACTGAAGCTTTCTTT
D gene: .
J gene: TRBJ1-1
clone size: .
V gene: TRBV2

CDR3 protein: CASSLSDYGYTF
CDR3 DNA: TGTGCCAGCAGCTTATCCGACTATGGCTACACCTTC
D gene: .
J gene: TRBJ1-2
clone size: once
V gene: TRBV7-9

CDR3 protein: CASSQEMGWRTSGFNEQFF
CDR3 DNA: TGTGCCAGCAGCCAAGAGATGGGGTGGAGGACTAGCGGATTCAATGAGCAGTTCTTC
D gene: TRBD2
J gene: TRBJ2-1
clone size: .
V gene: TRBV4-2

CDR3 protein: CASSLETGPEKLFF
CDR3 DNA: TGTGCCAGCAGCTTAGAGACAGGGCCCGAAAAACTGTTTTTT
D gene: TRBD1
J gene: TRBJ1-4
clone size: .
V gene: TRBV7-2

CDR3 protein: CASTPGTGYRKLFF
CDR3 DNA: TGTGCCAGCACCCCCGGGACTGGATATCGAAAACTGTTTTTT
D gene: .
J gene: TRBJ1-4
clone size: .
V gene: TRBV25-1

CDR3 protein: CASSQVTQREVHNEQFF
CDR3 DNA: TGCGCCAGCAGCCAAGTAACCCAGCGGGAGGTGCACAATGAGCAGTTCTTC
D gene: TRBD2
J gene: TRBJ2-1
clone size: once
V gene: TRBV4-1

CDR3 protein: CASSQLGAQGSYGYTF
CDR3 DNA: TGTGCCAGCAGCCAATTGGGAGCCCAGGGGAGCTATGGCTACACCTTC
D gene: .
J gene: TRBJ1-2
clone size: .
V gene: TRBV5-6

CDR3 protein: CAWSHFPDGHNQPQHF
CDR3 DNA: TGTGCCTGGAGCCACTTCCCCGATGGGCACAATCAGCCCCAGCATTTT
D gene: .
J gene: TRBJ1-5
clone size: once
V gene: TRBV30

CDR3 protein: CASSPPLFNEQFF
CDR3 DNA: TGTGCCAGCAGCCCCCCCCTCTTCAATGAGCAGTTCTTC
D gene: .
J gene: TRBJ2-1
clone size: .
V gene: TRBV7-8

CDR3 protein: CAAGASGTYEQYF
CDR3 DNA: TGTGCCGCAGGGGCTAGCGGGACCTACGAGCAGTACTTC
D gene: TRBD2
J gene: TRBJ2-7
clone size: .
V gene: TRBV6-1

CDR3 protein: CASSPRTSGIQYF
CDR3 DNA: TGTGCCAGCAGCCCCCGGACTAGCGGCATTCAGTACTTC
D gene: TRBD2
J gene: TRBJ2-4
clone size: .
V gene: TRBV9